The sequence of this TCR beta chain was determined in a study of early T cells in non-severe SARS-CoV-2 infection. The CDR3 loop spans 15 amino acids. Germline V gene sequence: CDR1 DFQATT, CDR2 SNEGSKA (reference sequence). After removal of 5 bases from V and 3 bases from J, the junction contained 12 bases not matched to a gene. In TCRdb, the 5' RACE reads were re-called with MiXCR into one record per CDR3 protein. In the table there are around 65,000 distinct CDR3 sequences, 10% to 15% of which are singletons. This receptor was identified in an adult who was a healthcare worker with PCR-confirmed SARS-CoV-2 infection or an uninfected control (not recorded which). The chain employs TRBV20-1 and TRBJ2-7; TRBD2 agrees at 8 bases. The sequenced sample was whole blood, obtained at baseline. The CDR3 is CSALPTSGSYYEQYF. DNA for the CDR3: TGCAGTGCTCTTCCCACTAGCGGCTCATACTACGAGCAGTACTTC.